This T cell receptor (beta chain) was captured in a study of blood T cell repertoires in COVID-19. Per the authors' pipeline: Nucleated cell counts were estimated from reference gene primer amplification. The repertoire was sequenced with immunoSEQ multiplex PCR; TCRdb's copy has only in-frame clones and lacks some. Clone size and V and J calls were adopted from that table, with D and trimming inferred from the DNA. The data show about 170,000 clones, with roughly 81% seen just once and approximately 7.7% held by the top ten. The TCR sequence derives from a man between 40 and 49 years old who had recovered from COVID-19. Material for sequencing was peripheral blood.

The CDR3 nucleotides are TGTGCCAGCAGCCCTGGACTCGAGAACACTGAAGCTTTCTTT. This encodes CASSPGLENTEAFF. The J gene is TRBJ1-1, the V gene TRBV5-6, with D uncertain. V was pared by 4 bases and J by 1 base, with 11 bases between. Looked up from germline, CDR1 is SGHDT and CDR2 is YYEEEE. The CDR3 runs to 14 residues.